This T cell receptor beta chain was recovered during a study of stem cell transplantation in POMP-related autoinflammatory disease. Study-level information: Hypothesis: faulty thymoproteasomes impair CD8+ T-cell selection, skewing TRB repertoires. General observations from the study: In patients with PRAID, every analyzed T-cell subset tended to show lower diversity and higher clonality. In PRAID patients, the number of distinct TRB V-J gene pairings was restricted.

Clones were read by immunoSEQ multiplex PCR, and TCRdb kept only the in-frame ones, dropping some. In the table there are about 1,000 clones, around 88% of which are singletons. After removal of 2 bases from V and 8 bases from J, the junction contained 5 bases not matched to a gene. The CDR3 loop spans 14 amino acids. Germline CDR1 ENHRY, CDR2 SYGVKD. In its sample, this clone was seen a few times. Its matching antigen is unknown. The sample was a CXCR5-defined cell subset from PBMCs. V gene TRBV10-3 combines with J gene TRBJ1-4, with 7 bases lining up with TRBD1. The TCR was taken from a human donor in good health. CDR3 DNA: TGTGCCATCAGTGAGACAGGGGTCGGCGAAAAACTGTTTTTT. This translates into CAISETGVGEKLFF.